One sample yielded the 31 T cell receptor beta chains listed below, sequenced in a study of memory CD8 T cells in hepatitis C reinfection. The time point is: late/post reinfection, 12 to 24 weeks after detection. TCR sequencing was done directly ex vivo on sorted cells, without expansion in vitro. Using immunoSEQ multiplex PCR, the repertoire was profiled, and TCRdb retains in-frame clones only, with some absent. The data show tens of thousands of clones, 85% to 90% seen once. Sequenced: naive CD8+ T cells sorted from blood. Source of these receptors: a man in his late teens or twenties with hepatitis C virus infection.

Only a few counts were recorded for this clone. The chain is built from TRBV19 and TRBJ1-5, with D possibly TRBD1 on 6 matching bases. Germline V gene data show CDR1 as LNHDA and CDR2 as SQIVND (reference sequence). The CDR3 length is 17 residues. The ends were cut back, 8 bases at V and 0 bases at J, with 20 bases in the middle. The CDR3, as DNA: TGTGCCAGTCGAAGCTCTTCAGGGGACTATAGCAATCAGCCCCAGCATTTT. Translation: CASRSSSGDYSNQPQHF.

The chain's CDR3 is CASSSAGTSGIGHNEQFF. DNA of the CDR3: TGTGCCAGCAGCTCGGCCGGGACTAGCGGGATTGGGCACAATGAGCAGTTCTTC. V and J are TRBV13 and TRBJ2-1, with 13 nucleotides matching TRBD2. The J segment lost 5 bases and the V segment lost 4 bases, leaving 11 bases of the junction unmatched. The germline V gene encodes CDR1 PRHDT and CDR2 FYEKMQ (reference sequence). The CDR3 covers 18 residues.

The genes are TRBV19 and TRBJ2-1; 8 bases match TRBD2. Germline assignment: CDR1 LNHDA and CDR2 SQIVND (reference sequence). The CDR3 is made up of 16 amino acids. J lost 3 bases, V lost 7 bases, and 11 bases had no gene match. This CDR3 reads CASNTGGGPIYNEQFF. The CDR3 DNA reads as TGTGCCAGTAATACGGGAGGGGGGCCAATCTACAATGAGCAGTTCTTC.

CDR3 DNA sequence: TGCGCCAGCAGTGGGACAGCCTACGAGCAGTACTTC. Amino acid sequence: CASSGTAYEQYF. The chain combines TRBV4-1 with TRBJ2-7; TRBD1 matches 7 bases. The CDR3 loop spans 12 amino acids. Trimming took 6 bases from V and 2 from J; bases not matched to a gene: 1. Germline V CDR1 and CDR2: MGHRA, YSYEKL.

This clone occurred once. The chain recombines TRBV11-2 with TRBJ2-1; maybe TRBD1 (5 bases). Trimming stripped 1 base from V and 6 bases from J, with 10 bases between. The CDR3 contains 14 residues. Germline V lookup: CDR1 SGHAT, CDR2 FQNNGV. CDR3 in DNA: TGTGCCAGCAGCTTAGGTCCCAGGGCCAATGAGCAGTTCTTC. Amino acid sequence: CASSLGPRANEQFF.

The gene calls are TRBV27 and TRBJ2-7; no clear D gene. Germline loops: CDR1 MNHEY, CDR2 SMNVEV (reference sequence). V lost 0 bases to trimming and J lost 4 bases, with 13 bases between them. The CDR3 runs to 15 residues. CDR3 sequence reads: CASSLSGYPGYEQYF. In nucleotides, the CDR3 is TGTGCCAGCAGTTTATCGGGCTACCCTGGGTACGAGCAGTACTTC.

The chain is built from TRBV6-1 and TRBJ1-2, with 7 bases lining up with TRBD1. J was trimmed by 8 bases and V by 7 bases; bases with no gene match: 7. CDR3 length: 12 amino acids. Germline-derived CDR1 and CDR2 are MNHNS and SASEGT. CDR3 sequence (DNA): TGTGCCAGCAAAGGACAGGACGAAGGCTACACCTTC. It is translated as CASKGQDEGYTF.

The rearrangement joins TRBV7-9 to TRBJ2-2; no clear D gene. V lost 5 bases to trimming and J lost 6 bases, with 16 bases between them. CDR3 length: 15 amino acids. Germline CDR1 reads SEHNR; CDR2 reads FQNEAQ (reference sequence). The CDR3 DNA reads as TGTGCCAGCAGCCCCGTCTCTTCGGGTTCCGGGGAGCTGTTTTTT. Protein: CASSPVSSGSGELFF.

The rearrangement uses TRBV6-5 and TRBJ1-2; D uncertain. CDR3 length equals 14 residues. V lost 6 bases and J lost 0, with 11 bases in between. Germline loops: CDR1 MNHEY, CDR2 SVGAGI. Written as DNA, the CDR3 is TGTGCCAGCAGCCCCGACCTAGCTAACTATGGCTACACCTTC. Its protein is CASSPDLANYGYTF.

J is TRBJ1-1 and V is TRBV9, with 10 bases fitting TRBD1. The CDR3 length is 14 residues. CDR1 and CDR2 from the germline V gene are SGDLS and YYNGEE. V dropped 4 bases and J dropped 3; count of bases not matched to a gene: 3. CDR3 in DNA: TGTGCCAGCAGCATGACAGGGGGCTACACTGAAGCTTTCTTT. Translation: CASSMTGGYTEAFF.

This clone was detected only once. This CDR3 is CASSPAGGMGEDTQYF. In nucleotides, the CDR3 is TGTGCCAGCAGCCCGGCGGGAGGGATGGGTGAAGATACGCAGTATTTT. The chain couples TRBV9 to TRBJ2-3, with TRBD2 identical over 9 bases. Germline V CDR1 and CDR2: SGDLS, YYNGEE. This CDR3 comprises 16 residues. V shed 4 bases and J 5 bases; nucleotides not matched to a gene: 11.

This clone was observed a few times. This rearrangement joins TRBV4-1 to TRBJ2-6; D is uncertain. Trimming pared 0 bases from V and 0 bases from J, leaving 15 bases between. The CDR3 length is 19 residues. The germline gives CDR1 MGHRA, CDR2 YSYEKL. The CDR3 DNA reads as TGCGCCAGCAGCCAAGATTTAGTCAGGATAAGCTCTGGGGCCAACGTCCTGACTTTC. It specifies CASSQDLVRISSGANVLTF.

The chain employs TRBV19 and TRBJ2-5; 8 bases are shared with TRBD1. The J call may be wrong; the DNA end is better matched by TRBJ2-7. Germline V gene sequence: CDR1 LNHDA, CDR2 SQIVND (reference sequence). This CDR3 has 14 amino acids. The CDR3 loop reads CASSITGGFYEQYF. The DNA of the CDR3 is TGTGCCAGTAGTATAACAGGGGGATTCTACGAGCAGTACTTC.

The V call is TRBV5-1, the J call TRBJ2-3, with D possibly TRBD1 on 5 matching bases. Germline CDR1 SGHRS, CDR2 YFSETQ. V lost 6 bases to trimming and J lost 0 bases, with 14 bases between them. The CDR3 runs to 15 residues. CDR3 loop: CASTSRGASTDTQYF. CDR3 nucleotide sequence: TGCGCCAGCACCAGTCGTGGGGCTAGCACAGATACGCAGTATTTT.

The chain couples TRBV28 to TRBJ1-1, with TRBD1 as a possible D gene (6 bases). The germline gives CDR1 MDHEN, CDR2 SYDVKM. V shed 5 bases and J shed 3 bases, with 16 bases lying between them. The CDR3 totals 15 residues. CDR3 amino acids: CASSAGEEGDTEAFF. The CDR3 nucleotides read TGTGCCAGCAGTGCGGGAGAGGAGGGGGACACTGAAGCTTTCTTT.

This chain connects TRBV9 to TRBJ2-3; D is uncertain. This CDR3 spans 15 amino acids. V was pared by 4 bases and J by 0 bases, with 12 bases between. CDR1 is SGDLS, CDR2 YYNGEE, per germline. The CDR3, as DNA: TGTGCCAGCAGCCCTCGTCTCGTGAGCACAGATACGCAGTATTTT. This codes for CASSPRLVSTDTQYF. Full variable domain (remainder filled in from reference TRBV9 and TRBJ2-3): DSGVTQTPKHLITATGQRVTLRCSPRSGDLSVYWYQQSLDQGLQFLIQYYNGEERAKGNILERFSAQQFPDLHSELNLSSLELGDSALYFCASSPRLVSTDTQYFGPGTRLTVL.

V is TRBV5-1 and J is TRBJ2-1, with 8 bases identical to TRBD1. With 6 bases clipped from V and 10 bases from J, the junction kept 15 bases outside the gene matches. The germline gives CDR1 SGHRS, CDR2 YFSETQ. The CDR3 length is 15 residues. CDR3 sequence reads: CASKEDRVLFYEQFF. The CDR3 DNA reads as TGCGCCAGCAAGGAGGACAGGGTTTTGTTTTACGAGCAGTTCTTC. Together with reference TRBV5-1 and TRBJ2-1, the CDR3 gives the full variable domain: KAGVTQTPRYLIKTRGQQVTLSCSPISGHRSVSWYQQTPGQGLQFLFEYFSETQRNKGNFPGRFSGRQFSNSRSEMNVSTLELGDSALYLCASKEDRVLFYEQFFGPGTRLTVL.

This rearrangement joins TRBV2 to TRBJ1-6; perhaps TRBD1 as D (6 bases). Per the germline V gene, CDR1 is SNHLY and CDR2 is FYNNEI. The ends were cut back, 0 bases at V and 6 bases at J, with 9 bases in the middle. The CDR3 has 15 amino acids. CDR3 amino acids: CASSEARGGNSPLHF. CDR3 sequence (DNA): TGTGCCAGCAGTGAAGCCAGGGGTGGTAATTCACCCCTCCACTTT.

In its sample, this clone was seen once. This chain uses TRBV19 with TRBJ2-3; possibly TRBD1 for D (6 bases). CDR1 and CDR2 (germline): LNHDA, SQIVND (reference sequence). Trimming left V 4 bases short and J 6 bases short, with 23 bases between. The CDR3 loop spans 17 amino acids. The CDR3 nucleotides read TGTGCCAGTAGTACGCCAGGGGTCCTAGGAACCGCGGATACGCAGTATTTT. Protein: CASSTPGVLGTADTQYF.

This sequence joins TRBV6-5 and TRBJ1-2; 9 nucleotides align to TRBD1. The CDR3 runs to 14 residues. Germline CDR1 and CDR2: MNHEY and SVGAGI. The trim removed 0 bases at V and 6 bases at J, leaving 2 bases unmatched. The CDR3 DNA sequence: TGTGCCAGCAGTTACTCGGGACAGGGCGATGGCTACACCTTC. It translates to CASSYSGQGDGYTF.

This clone was found once. The chain recombines TRBV21-1 with TRBJ1-1; TRBD1 was called by the table and not checked on the DNA. TRBV21-1 is marked as a pseudogene. The CDR3 length is 14 residues. CDR3 bases: TGTGCCAGCAGCAAAGTCAGGCAGAACACTGAAGCTTTCTTT. This gives the protein CASSKVRQNTEAFF.

The chain couples TRBV9 to TRBJ2-1, with D possibly TRBD1 on 5 matching bases. The CDR3 length is 16 residues. Germline assignment: CDR1 SGDLS and CDR2 YYNGEE. Trimming removed 0 bases at V and 8 bases at J, with 18 bases between. The CDR3 loop reads CASSVGRGTVTDEQFF. The CDR3 DNA reads as TGTGCCAGCAGCGTAGGAAGGGGAACTGTTACGGATGAGCAGTTCTTC.

This chain connects TRBV11-2 to TRBJ2-7, with D perhaps matching TRBD2 (6 bases). CDR1 and CDR2 from the germline V gene are SGHAT and FQNNGV. Trimming cost V 3 bases and J 6 bases, with 9 bases left between them. The CDR3 has 12 amino acids. The CDR3 protein is CASSFGGIEQYV. In nucleotides, the CDR3 is TGTGCCAGCAGCTTTGGAGGGATCGAGCAGTACGTC.

The rearrangement links TRBV5-4 to TRBJ1-4; TRBD1 matches 8 bases. J was trimmed by 12 bases and V by 1 base; bases with no gene match: 5. The CDR3 is 13 residues long. Germline V CDR1 and CDR2: SGHNT, YYREEE (reference sequence). The CDR3, as DNA: TGTGCCAGCAGCTTGCCGGACAGGGAGGAACTGTTTTTT. Protein product: CASSLPDREELFF.

The chain joins TRBV11-2 to TRBJ2-1; TRBD1 agrees at 8 bases. The CDR3 totals 12 residues. Trimming removed 11 bases from V and 9 bases from J; junction bases left unmatched: 9. Per germline, CDR1 SGHAT and CDR2 FQNNGV. The CDR3 bases are TGTGCCTCACAAGCACAGGGGGGTGAGCAGTTCTTC. This sequence encodes CASQAQGGEQFF. Full variable domain (outside the CDR3, taken from reference TRBV11-2 and TRBJ2-1): EAGVAQSPRYKIIEKRQSVAFWCNPISGHATLYWYQQILGQGPKLLIQFQNNGVVDDSQLPKDRFSAERLKGVDSTLKIQPAKLEDSAVYLCASQAQGGEQFFGPGTRLTVL.

This chain links TRBV19 with TRBJ2-7, with 8 bases aligning to TRBD1. CDR3 length: 13 amino acids. J was trimmed by 3 bases and V by 5 bases; bases with no gene match: 3. The V gene's germline CDR1 is LNHDA and CDR2 SQIVND (reference sequence). CDR3: CASSFGQGYEQYF. The CDR3 DNA follows: TGTGCCAGTAGTTTCGGACAGGGCTACGAGCAGTACTTC. Complete variable domain (other parts from reference TRBV19 and TRBJ2-7): DGGITQSPKYLFRKEGQNVTLSCEQNLNHDAMYWYRQDPGQGLRLIYYSQIVNDFQKGDIAEGYSVSREKKESFPLTVTSAQKNPTAFYLCASSFGQGYEQYFGPGTRLTVT.

This clone turned up a few times. The DNA for the CDR3 is TGCGCCAGCAGCCAAGATCGGATTCTAGCGGGGAACACCGGGGAGCTGTTTTTT. Translating it yields CASSQDRILAGNTGELFF. V usage is TRBV4-3 and J usage is TRBJ2-2; TRBD2 aligns across 8 bases. CDR1 is LGHNA and CDR2 is YSLEER in the germline V gene. The V and J ends lost 0 bases and 1 base, in that order; junction bases with no gene match: 7. CDR3 size: 18 residues.

The V gene is TRBV5-6, the J gene TRBJ2-3; D remains ambiguous. Trimming shortened V by 1 base and J by 3 bases, and 12 bases separated the two germline ends. The germline V gene encodes CDR1 SGHDT and CDR2 YYEEEE. The length of the CDR3 is 15 residues. The CDR3 reads CASSLFITATDTQYF. DNA for the CDR3: TGTGCCAGCAGCTTGTTCATTACCGCGACAGATACGCAGTATTTT.

The rearrangement joins TRBV13 to TRBJ2-5; 8 bases are shared with TRBD1. The last part of the DNA fits TRBJ2-7 better; the J call may be wrong. The CDR3 covers 14 residues. The germline V gene encodes CDR1 PRHDT and CDR2 FYEKMQ (reference sequence). CDR3 loop: CASSLYATGGEQYF. The CDR3 coding sequence is TGTGCCAGCAGCCTCTATGCAACAGGGGGCGAGCAGTACTTC.

The genes are TRBV29-1 and TRBJ2-5, with D perhaps TRBD1 (5 bases). Germline V gene data show CDR1 as SQVTM and CDR2 as ANQGSEA. Deletions cut 0 bases from V and 3 bases from J, with 11 bases between. This CDR3 contains 14 residues. The CDR3: CSVEELSREETQYF. The CDR3 coding sequence is TGCAGCGTTGAAGAATTGTCCAGGGAAGAGACCCAGTACTTC.

Only a few counts were recorded for this clone. The CDR3 sequence: CASSDSTSGGPDTQYF. CDR3 DNA sequence: TGTGCCAGCAGTGACTCGACTAGCGGGGGGCCAGATACGCAGTATTTT. The J gene is TRBJ2-3, the V gene TRBV6-4; 13 bases map to TRBD2. With 0 bases clipped from V and 4 bases from J, the junction kept 1 base outside the gene matches. The CDR3 extends over 16 amino acids. The germline gives CDR1 MRHNA, CDR2 SNTAGT.